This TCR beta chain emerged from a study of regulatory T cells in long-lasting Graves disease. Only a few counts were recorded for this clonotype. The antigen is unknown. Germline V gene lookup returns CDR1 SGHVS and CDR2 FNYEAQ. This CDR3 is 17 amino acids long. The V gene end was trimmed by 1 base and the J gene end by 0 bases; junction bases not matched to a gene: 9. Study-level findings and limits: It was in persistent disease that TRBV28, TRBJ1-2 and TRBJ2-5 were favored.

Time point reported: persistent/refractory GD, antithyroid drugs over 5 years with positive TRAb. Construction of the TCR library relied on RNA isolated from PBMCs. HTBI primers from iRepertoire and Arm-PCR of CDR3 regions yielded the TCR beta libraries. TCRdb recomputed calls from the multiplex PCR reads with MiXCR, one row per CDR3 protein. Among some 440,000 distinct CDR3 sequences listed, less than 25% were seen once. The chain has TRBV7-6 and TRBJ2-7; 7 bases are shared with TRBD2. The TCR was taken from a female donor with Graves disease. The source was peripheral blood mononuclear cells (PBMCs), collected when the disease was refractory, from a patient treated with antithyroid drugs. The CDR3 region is CASSLGPPGGSSYEQYF. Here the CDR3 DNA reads TGTGCCAGCAGCTTAGGACCCCCGGGCGGGAGCTCCTACGAGCAGTACTTC.